Listed below are T cell receptor beta chains from one sample, sequenced in a study of shared clonotypes between healthy human individuals. Profiled with immunoSEQ multiplex PCR; TCRdb holds only in-frame clones, not every one. The table records 1.5 million to 2.5 million clones, less than 95% of them present only once. The specimen was naive CD8+ T cells sorted from blood. Every receptor here comes from a man aged 18 to 30 in good health. CDR3s leave out the opening cysteine and the closing phenylalanine or tryptophan.

J	V	CDR3
TRBJ2-2	TRBV27	ASSLIGYTRSGELF
TRBJ2-2	TRBV19	ASSIVYTNTGELF
TRBJ2-1	TRBV7-9	ASSNSRYNEQF
TRBJ2-1	TRBV28	ASSPRDGTYNEQF
TRBJ2-5	TRBV9	ASSDPYEETQY
TRBJ2-3	TRBV4-1	ASSPTPAGGPTDTQY
TRBJ1-4	TRBV5-6	ASSFEELF
TRBJ2-1	TRBV5-6	ASSPGPLPEQF
TRBJ2-5	TRBV18	ASSPVAAQETQY
TRBJ2-7	TRBV9	ASTTGTSGEQY
TRBJ2-2	TRBV9	ASSSRTVPGELF
TRBJ2-7	TRBV19	ASSPGTLYEQY
TRBJ2-7	TRBV28	TSSFGSGGYEQY
TRBJ2-3	TRBV6-5	ASLAVSTDTQY
TRBJ2-2	TRBV28	ASSLGTENTGELF
TRBJ2-3	TRBV7-2	ASSFGGGTDTQY
TRBJ1-1	TRBV7-9	ASSLPGQEAF
TRBJ2-2	TRBV28	ASSFLGPALNTGELF
TRBJ2-7	TRBV5-4	ASSPGLAGSYEQY
TRBJ2-3	TRBV11-2	ASSYPQEGTDTQY
TRBJ2-1	TRBV13	ASSLGQQGYEQF
TRBJ1-6	TRBV13	ASSSGGGNSPLH
TRBJ2-3	TRBV28	ASSFRITDTQY
TRBJ1-2	TRBV6-5	ASSYSSGVNYGYT
TRBJ1-1	TRBV30	AWTVNTEAF
TRBJ2-5	TRBV28	ASSLARLETQY
TRBJ1-6	TRBV2	ATLGPNNSPLH
TRBJ1-2	TRBV9	ASSGKGPLYGYT
TRBJ2-5	TRBV5-6	ASSLGEEETQY
TRBJ2-7	TRBV10-2	ASSSPGSYYEQY
TRBJ1-6	TRBV7-9	ASSLGHSPLH
TRBJ2-1	TRBV2	ASSEAGAEFGVNEQF